The 2 T cell receptor beta chains below come from one sample, sequenced in a study of blood T cell repertoires in COVID-19. The protocol was immunoSEQ multiplex PCR, while the TCRdb copy is restricted to in-frame clones and leaves out a portion. Of 65,000 to 85,000 clones listed, about 86% are singletons. Sequenced material: peripheral blood. All receptors come from a man aged 45-65 years with active COVID-19.

The chain joins TRBV19 to TRBJ2-4; TRBD1 matches 9 bases. CDR1 is LNHDA and CDR2 is SQIVND in the germline V gene (reference sequence). The CDR3 covers 13 residues. Trimming cost V 5 bases and J 6 bases; bases outside gene matches: 2. The CDR3 spells CASSRQGVNIQYF. As DNA, the CDR3 is TGTGCCAGTAGTCGACAGGGGGTAAACATTCAGTACTTC.

The rearrangement joins TRBV4-3 to TRBJ1-5, with no clear D. Germline lookup yields CDR1 LGHNA and CDR2 YSLEER. The CDR3 consists of 14 residues. V lost 0 bases and J 9 bases, leaving 12 bases between the germline ends. The CDR3 is CASSQDLLSGPQHF. The DNA for the CDR3 is TGCGCCAGCAGCCAAGATCTACTGTCCGGGCCCCAGCATTTT.